The 30 T cell receptor beta chains in this list originate from one sample, sequenced in a study of tumor and adjacent non-tumor tissue in lung cancer. Three rounds of nested PCR, following a modified ARM-PCR protocol, produced the TCRbeta library. MiXCR was run by TCRdb on the multiplex PCR reads, yielding one entry per CDR3 protein. The repertoire has 75,000 to 90,000 distinct CDR3 sequences, roughly 77% of them found once; the top ten carry 20% to 25%. No cell sorting was done before RNA was extracted from the tissue. This non-tumor lung sample came from over 3 cm beyond the tumor edge. The sequenced sample consisted of distant non-tumor lung tissue. These receptors originate from a woman in her fifties or sixties with non-small cell lung cancer.

A remark on this clonotype: Germline and junction disagree at one end, which may indicate a read error. This chain uses TRBV29-1 with TRBJ2-1; 8 nucleotides line up with TRBD1. CDR3 size: 13 residues. The germline CDR1 and CDR2 sequences are SQVTM and ANQGSEA. In DNA, the CDR3 is TGCAGCGCTGCCCAGGGGGCGGACAATGAGCAGTCCTTC. It yields the protein CSAAQGADNEQSF.

The chain joins TRBV6-6 to TRBJ2-1; no clear D gene. This CDR3 is 13 amino acids long. CDR1 MNHNY and CDR2 SVGAGI come from the germline V gene (reference sequence). The CDR3 spells CASRTILESEQFF. CDR3 nucleotide sequence: TGTGCTAGTAGAACCATCCTAGAGAGTGAGCAGTTCTTC.

The V call is TRBV10-2, the J call TRBJ1-5; D unclear. Deletions cut 7 bases from V and 7 bases from J, with 17 bases between. The CDR3 runs to 14 residues. Germline loops: CDR1 WSHSY, CDR2 SAAADI. The CDR3 nucleotides are TGCGCCAGCAATGGGGTTGGTGCGCAACAGCCCCAGCATTTT. It specifies CASNGVGAQQPQHF.

A note on this clonotype: At one boundary the junction diverges from the germline segment, which might be a read error. V and J are TRBV6-4 and TRBJ1-2; no clear D gene. Germline CDR1 reads MRHNA; CDR2 reads SNTAGT. The CDR3 totals 15 residues. The CDR3 region has the DNA TGTCCCAGCAGTGACTCGGCCGGCCCTTCGGGGGGCTACACCTTC. Translation: CPSSDSAGPSGGYTF.

Remarks on this clonotype: Just one base apart from a much larger clone, this may be a read error. CDR3 sequence: CAWTPVVAGEIQYF. The DNA for the CDR3 is TGTGCCTGGACCCCGGTCGTAGCGGGAGAGATCCAGTACTTC. The chain combines TRBV30 with TRBJ2-5, with 9 nucleotides matching TRBD2. In germline, CDR1 is GTSNPN, CDR2 SVGIG (reference sequence). The CDR3 is 14 residues long.

Concerning this clonotype itself: Since the CDR3 does not end with the conserved phenylalanine or tryptophan, this likely comes from a read error. This sequence joins TRBV29-1 and TRBJ1-2; D ambiguous. Trimming cost V 2 bases and J 5 bases, with 15 bases left between them. Germline CDR1 SQVTM, CDR2 ANQGSEA. This CDR3 spans 14 amino acids. This chain's CDR3 is CSVERDHSQYGYTV. The CDR3 coding sequence is TGCAGCGTTGAACGGGATCATAGCCAGTATGGCTACACCGTA.

The chain carries TRBV12-3 or TRBV12-4 and TRBJ2-7, with 8 bases matching TRBD1. The CDR3 has 12 amino acids. Trimming took 7 bases from V and 10 from J; bases not matched to a gene: 9. CDR3 sequence reads: CASMGQACEQYF. CDR3 in DNA: TGTGCCAGCATGGGACAGGCCTGCGAACAGTACTTC.

As concerns this clonotype: One junction end does not reproduce the germline sequence, and a read error may be involved. V usage is TRBV6-6 and J usage is TRBJ1-2, with D unclear. The CDR3 contains 14 residues. The germline gives CDR1 MNHNY, CDR2 SVGAGI (reference sequence). CDR3 protein: CDSSSETANYGYTF. The CDR3 DNA sequence: TGTGACAGCAGTTCCGAGACCGCTAACTATGGCTACACCTTC.

This clonotype occurred once. Without the conserved terminal phenylalanine or tryptophan, this CDR3 likely stems from a read error. The chain has TRBV6-5 and TRBJ1-1; D is uncertain. V lost 4 bases, J lost 4 bases, and 7 bases lay in between. The CDR3 is 12 amino acids. CDR1 and CDR2 from the germline V gene are MNHEY and SVGAGI. This chain's CDR3 is CASSSMPTEAFS. The CDR3 DNA follows: TGTGCCAGCAGTTCGATGCCCACTGAAGCTTTCTCT.

The table lists this clonotype with a few counts. The CDR3 ends on some other residue instead of the conserved phenylalanine or tryptophan, so this is likely a read error. This chain connects TRBV28 to TRBJ2-5; D is undetermined. The CDR3 covers 12 residues. V was clipped by 9 bases and J by 4 bases, with 12 bases between them. CDR1 is MDHEN and CDR2 is SYDVKM in the germline V gene. The CDR3 is CASTLGVETQYS. CDR3 coding DNA: TGTGCCAGTACCTTAGGCGTAGAGACCCAGTACTCC.

This clonotype has ten or more counts. The J gene is TRBJ2-7, the V gene TRBV9; D is uncertain. V was trimmed by 0 bases and J by 1 base, leaving 5 bases between them. The CDR3 length is 13 residues. Germline CDR1 and CDR2: SGDLS and YYNGEE. This CDR3 reads CASSVGESYEQYF. CDR3 sequence (DNA): TGTGCCAGCAGCGTAGGTGAGTCCTACGAGCAGTACTTC.

The chain joins TRBV6-5 to TRBJ2-5, with D tentatively TRBD2 (6 bases). CDR1 is MNHEY and CDR2 is SVGAGI in the germline V gene. CDR3 size: 16 residues. Trimming removed 5 bases from V and 5 bases from J, with 21 bases in between. In DNA form, the CDR3 reads TGTGCCAGCAGTAGAATCACGCGGGGTGGCATGGAGACCCAGTACTTC. Translating gives CASSRITRGGMETQYF.

The V call is TRBV12-3 or TRBV12-4, the J call TRBJ2-7; no clear D. The J call may be wrong; the DNA end is better matched by TRBJ2-1. This CDR3 is built from 13 residues. As DNA, the CDR3 is TGTGCCAGCACTTGGACGTTAACCTACGAGCAGTTCTTC. Its protein is CASTWTLTYEQFF.

About this clonotype: Sequence at one end of the junction differs from germline and may be a read error. The chain is built from TRBV4-1 and TRBJ1-5, with unresolved D. CDR1 MGHRA and CDR2 YSYEKL come from the germline V gene. CDR3 length: 13 amino acids. The CDR3 spells CASSPHFPQPQHF. Here the CDR3 DNA reads TGCGCCAGCAGTCCTCACTTTCCCCAGCCCCAGCACTTT.

The V and J genes are TRBV4-1 and TRBJ2-3, with TRBD2 identical over 12 bases. This CDR3 contains 21 residues. With 1 base clipped from V and 4 bases from J, the junction kept 18 bases outside the gene matches. Germline loops: CDR1 MGHRA, CDR2 YSYEKL. The CDR3 sequence: CASSQGCLAGGHTVPPDTQYF. The CDR3 DNA is TGCGCCAGCAGCCAAGGCTGCCTAGCGGGAGGGCACACCGTACCGCCAGATACGCAGTATTTT.

About this clonotype: Mismatch with germline at one junction end may stem from a read error. The chain carries TRBV4-1 and TRBJ2-5; D possibly matches TRBD1 or TRBD2 (5 bases each). Germline CDR1 and CDR2: MGHRA and YSYEKL. CDR3 length: 13 amino acids. CDR3 residues: CASSHGALESQYF. CDR3 DNA sequence: TGCGCCAGCAGTCACGGGGCACTAGAGAGCCAGTACTTC.

About this clonotype: The germline gene is not matched at one end of the junction; a read error may be the cause. The chain recombines TRBV29-1 with TRBJ1-1, with a tentative D call TRBD1 (5 bases). Germline V gene data show CDR1 as SQVTM and CDR2 as ANQGSEA. The CDR3 has 16 residues. The CDR3 loop is CSVEGTPTALDAGAFF. The CDR3, as DNA: TGCAGTGTTGAAGGGACCCCGACCGCTTTAGATGCTGGAGCTTTCTTT.

This clonotype was detected ten times or more. The chain uses TRBV5-4 and TRBJ1-1; the D gene is possibly TRBD1 (6 bases). Germline CDR1 SGHNT, CDR2 YYREEE (reference sequence). The CDR3 extends over 14 amino acids. V lost 1 base to trimming and J lost 1 base, with 8 bases between them. The CDR3 DNA reads TGTGCCAGCAGCTTGAAGGGGGGGAACACTGAAGCTTTCTTT. Residues: CASSLKGGNTEAFF. The complete variable domain, with remaining parts taken from reference TRBV5-4 and TRBJ1-1, reads ETGVTQSPTHLIKTRGQQVTLRCSSQSGHNTVSWYQQALGQGPQFIFQYYREEENGRGNFPPRFSGLQFPNYSSELNVNALELDDSALYLCASSLKGGNTEAFFGQGTRLTVV.

Points on this clonotype: A read error may produce the germline difference seen at one junction end. This chain connects TRBV28 to TRBJ1-5; D call uncertain. Per germline, CDR1 MDHEN and CDR2 SYDVKM. The CDR3 covers 13 residues. CDR3 nucleotide sequence: TGTGCCAGCAGTGGGTACAGCAATCAGACCCAGCATTTT. Protein: CASSGYSNQTQHF.

This chain links TRBV12-5 with TRBJ2-1; D not resolved. Germline CDR1 reads LGHNT; CDR2 reads FRNRAP. The CDR3 covers 12 residues. V was shortened by 3 bases and J by 16 bases, with 16 bases between the two germline ends. This chain's CDR3 is CASGLTGPTQFF. CDR3 sequence (DNA): TGTGCTAGTGGTTTAACCGGTCCGACGCAATTCTTC.

The chain is built from TRBV12-3 or TRBV12-4 and TRBJ2-5, with D maybe TRBD2 (5 bases). The CDR3 is 15 amino acids. V lost 2 bases and J lost 5, with 15 bases in between. CDR3 sequence: CASSLLASVKETQYF. The CDR3 DNA reads as TGTGCCAGCAGTTTATTAGCGTCAGTAAAGGAGACCCAGTACTTC.

Notes on this clonotype: Germline and junction disagree at one end, which may indicate a read error. The CDR3 DNA reads as TGTGTCAGCAGCTTGAGGGGGCCTTCGAATTCCGAGCAGTACTTC. Residues: CVSSLRGPSNSEQYF. The chain is built from TRBV7-9 and TRBJ2-7, with 7 bases aligning to TRBD1. CDR3 length equals 15 residues. Germline CDR1 and CDR2: SEHNR and FQNEAQ (reference sequence).

About this clonotype: Its ends do not fully match the called genes, so a read error is possible. The rearrangement uses TRBV12-3 or TRBV12-4 and TRBJ2-5, with D uncertain. The CDR3 totals 13 residues. The CDR3 loop reads CAGSLGQGQTQYF. The CDR3 coding sequence is TGTGCCGGCAGCCTCGGGCAAGGTCAGACCCAGTACTTC.

This clonotype has only one observation. The chain employs TRBV29-1 and TRBJ2-1, with 15 bases lining up with TRBD2. Germline V lookup: CDR1 SQVTM, CDR2 ANQGSEA. This CDR3 region has 15 residues. With 4 bases clipped from V and 12 bases from J, the junction kept 10 bases outside the gene matches. The CDR3 reads CSVAGLAGGSDGQFF. In DNA, the CDR3 is TGCAGCGTTGCCGGACTAGCGGGAGGGTCGGATGGGCAGTTCTTC.

Remarks on this clonotype: The junction differs from germline at one of its ends, possibly a read error. This chain links TRBV11-2 with TRBJ2-1; 9 positions match TRBD1. Germline V CDR1 and CDR2: SGHAT, FQNNGV. CDR3 length: 16 amino acids. CDR3 sequence reads: CASSLEPGQGSTEQIF. The CDR3 nucleotides read TGTGCCAGCAGCTTGGAACCGGGACAGGGATCCACTGAACAGATCTTC.

In regard to this clonotype: The junction shows a germline mismatch at one end, possibly a read error. This sequence joins TRBV29-1 and TRBJ2-2, with D possibly matching TRBD2 (6 bases). The CDR3 contains 18 residues. Germline CDR1 and CDR2: SQVTM and ANQGSEA. As DNA, the CDR3 is TGCAGCGTTGAAGATGAAGGAACTAACGGGAGTTATCCCGGGGAGTTGTTTTTT. It specifies CSVEDEGTNGSYPGELFF.

This chain uses TRBV6-5 with TRBJ2-7, with 7 nucleotides matching TRBD1. The CDR3 length is 16 residues. V trimming: 0 bases; J trimming: 3 bases; junction bases outside the gene matches: 8. The germline gives CDR1 MNHEY, CDR2 SVGAGI. CDR3 in DNA: TGTGCCAGCAGTTACTCGGGTATAGGGGGCTTCTACGAGCAGTACTTC. The encoded protein is CASSYSGIGGFYEQYF.

Judged by abundance, this clonotype is medium-sized. This chain links TRBV29-1 with TRBJ2-6; tentatively, D is TRBD1 or TRBD2 (5 bases each). The CDR3 runs to 15 residues. The V gene's germline CDR1 is SQVTM and CDR2 ANQGSEA. V lost 6 bases to trimming and J lost 0 bases, with 12 bases between them. CDR3 nucleotides: TGCAGCGTGGGGACCTACGCCTCTGGGGCCAACGTCCTGACTTTC. Translated: CSVGTYASGANVLTF.

Comment on this clonotype: One end of the junction does not line up with germline, which may come from a read error. For the CDR3, the DNA is TGTGCCTGGGGCGAACGAGGGTACGAGCAATACTTC. Translation gives CAWGERGYEQYF. The chain couples TRBV30 to TRBJ2-7; weak D call: TRBD2 (5 bases). Per germline, CDR1 GTSNPN and CDR2 SVGIG (reference sequence). The length of the CDR3 is 12 residues. Full variable domain (remainder filled in from reference TRBV30 and TRBJ2-7): SQTIHQWPATLVQPVGSPLSLECTVEGTSNPNLYWYRQAAGRGLQLLFYSVGIGQISSEVPQNLSASRPQDRQFILSSKKLLLSDSGFYLCAWGERGYEQYFGPGTRLTVT.

This chain connects TRBV12-3 or TRBV12-4 to TRBJ2-2; the D gene is possibly TRBD2 (6 bases). Deletions cut 5 bases from V and 3 bases from J, with 13 bases between. This CDR3 comprises 15 residues. CDR3 nucleotides: TGTGCCAGCAGTCTAAGGGCGGGGTACACCGGGGAGCTGTTTTTT. This sequence encodes CASSLRAGYTGELFF.